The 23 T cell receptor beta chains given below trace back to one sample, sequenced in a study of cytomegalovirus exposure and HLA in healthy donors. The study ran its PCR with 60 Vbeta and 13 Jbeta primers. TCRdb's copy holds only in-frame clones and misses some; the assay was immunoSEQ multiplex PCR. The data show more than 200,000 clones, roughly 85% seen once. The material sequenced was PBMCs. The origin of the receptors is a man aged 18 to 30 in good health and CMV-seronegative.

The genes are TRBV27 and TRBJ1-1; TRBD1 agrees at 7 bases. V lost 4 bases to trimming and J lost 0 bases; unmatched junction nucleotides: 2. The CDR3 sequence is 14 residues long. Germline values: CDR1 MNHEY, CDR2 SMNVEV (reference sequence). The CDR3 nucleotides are TGTGCCAGCAGTTGGGACAGCATGAACACTGAAGCTTTCTTT. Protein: CASSWDSMNTEAFF.

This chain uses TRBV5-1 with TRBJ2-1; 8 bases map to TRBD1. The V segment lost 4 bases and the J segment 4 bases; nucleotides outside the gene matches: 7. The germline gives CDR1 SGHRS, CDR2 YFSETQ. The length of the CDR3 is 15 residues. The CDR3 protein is CASSPEGQDYNEQFF. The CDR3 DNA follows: TGCGCCAGCAGCCCAGAGGGACAGGATTACAATGAGCAGTTCTTC.

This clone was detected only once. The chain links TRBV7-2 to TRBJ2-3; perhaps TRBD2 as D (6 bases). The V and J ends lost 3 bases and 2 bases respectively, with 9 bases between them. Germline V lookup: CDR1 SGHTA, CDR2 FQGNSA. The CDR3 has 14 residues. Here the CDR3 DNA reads TGTGCCAGCAGCTTGTCTAGCGACACAGATACGCAGTATTTT. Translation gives CASSLSSDTDTQYF.

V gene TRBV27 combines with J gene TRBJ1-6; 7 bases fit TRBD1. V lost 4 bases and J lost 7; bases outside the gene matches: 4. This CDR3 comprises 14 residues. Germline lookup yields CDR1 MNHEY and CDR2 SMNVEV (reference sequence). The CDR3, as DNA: TGTGCCAGCAGTTACAGGGGCCAAAATTCACCCCTCCACTTT. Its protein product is CASSYRGQNSPLHF.

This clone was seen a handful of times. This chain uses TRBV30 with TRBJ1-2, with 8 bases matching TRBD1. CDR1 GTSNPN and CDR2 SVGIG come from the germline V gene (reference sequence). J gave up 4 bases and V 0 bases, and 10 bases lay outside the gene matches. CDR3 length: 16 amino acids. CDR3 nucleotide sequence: TGTGCCTGGAGTGTACGAGGGACAGGTACATCCTATGGCTACACCTTC. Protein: CAWSVRGTGTSYGYTF.

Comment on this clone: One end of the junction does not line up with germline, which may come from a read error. CDR3 nucleotides: TGTGCCAGCAGGGTAGGGACAGACGCCACAAACACCATATATTTT. It yields the protein CASRVGTDATNTIYF. The gene calls are TRBV9 and TRBJ1-3, with 7 positions matching TRBD1. The CDR3 sequence is 15 residues long. Germline V gene data show CDR1 as SGDLS and CDR2 as YYNGEE.

Written as DNA, the CDR3 is TGTGCCAGCAGCTTGGCTAGCTACGAGCAGTACTTC. The encoded protein is CASSLASYEQYF. V and J are TRBV13 and TRBJ2-7; unclear D gene. Trimming cost V 3 bases and J 3 bases, with 6 bases left between them. CDR1 and CDR2 from the germline V gene are PRHDT and FYEKMQ (reference sequence). The CDR3 loop spans 12 amino acids. The full variable domain, completed using reference TRBV13 and TRBJ2-7, is AAGVIQSPRHLIKEKRETATLKCYPIPRHDTVYWYQQGPGQDPQFLISFYEKMQSDKGSIPDRFSAQQFSDYHSELNMSSLELGDSALYFCASSLASYEQYFGPGTRLTVT.

The chain's CDR3 is CASIHMNTEAFF. CDR3 bases: TGTGCCAGCATTCACATGAACACTGAAGCTTTCTTT. The chain combines TRBV6-1 with TRBJ1-1; no firm D call. Trimming took 7 bases from V and 0 from J, leaving 6 bases between them. Germline V gives CDR1 MNHNS, CDR2 SASEGT. The CDR3 loop spans 12 amino acids.

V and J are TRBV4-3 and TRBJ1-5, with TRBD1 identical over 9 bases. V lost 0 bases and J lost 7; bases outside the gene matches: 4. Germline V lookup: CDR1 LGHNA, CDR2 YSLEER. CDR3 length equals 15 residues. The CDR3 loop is CASSQDWTGDQPQHF. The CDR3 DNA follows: TGCGCCAGCAGCCAAGATTGGACAGGGGACCAGCCCCAGCATTTT.

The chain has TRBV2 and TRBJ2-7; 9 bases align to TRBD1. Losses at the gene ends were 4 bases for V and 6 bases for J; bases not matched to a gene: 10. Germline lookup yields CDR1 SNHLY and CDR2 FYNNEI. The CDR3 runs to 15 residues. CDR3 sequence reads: CASSAPRDRAIEQYF. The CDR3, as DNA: TGTGCCAGCAGTGCACCCCGGGACAGGGCGATCGAGCAGTACTTC.

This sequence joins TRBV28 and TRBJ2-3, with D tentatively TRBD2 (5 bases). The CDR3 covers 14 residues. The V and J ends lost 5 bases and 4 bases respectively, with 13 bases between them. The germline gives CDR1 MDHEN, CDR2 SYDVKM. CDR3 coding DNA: TGTGCCAGCAGTATGCGAATGAGGGCAGATACGCAGTATTTT. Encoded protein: CASSMRMRADTQYF.

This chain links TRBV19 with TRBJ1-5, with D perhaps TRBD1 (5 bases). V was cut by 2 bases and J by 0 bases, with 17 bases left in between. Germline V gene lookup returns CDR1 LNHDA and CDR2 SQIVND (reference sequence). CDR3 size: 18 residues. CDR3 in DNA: TGTGCCAGTAGTATATCATTCGACAGCTATTATAGCAATCAGCCCCAGCATTTT. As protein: CASSISFDSYYSNQPQHF.

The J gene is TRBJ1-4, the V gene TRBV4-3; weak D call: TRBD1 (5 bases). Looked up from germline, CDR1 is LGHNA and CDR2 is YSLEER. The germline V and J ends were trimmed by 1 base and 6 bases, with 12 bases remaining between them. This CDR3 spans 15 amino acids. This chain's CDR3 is CASSQVGGADEKLFF. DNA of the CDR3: TGCGCCAGCAGCCAAGTTGGAGGGGCGGATGAAAAACTGTTTTTT.

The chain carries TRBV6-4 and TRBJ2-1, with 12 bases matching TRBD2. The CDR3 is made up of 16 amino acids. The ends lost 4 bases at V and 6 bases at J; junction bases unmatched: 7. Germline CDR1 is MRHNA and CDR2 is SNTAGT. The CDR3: CASSALAGGLVNEQFF. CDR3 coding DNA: TGTGCCAGCAGTGCCCTAGCGGGGGGGCTCGTCAATGAGCAGTTCTTC.

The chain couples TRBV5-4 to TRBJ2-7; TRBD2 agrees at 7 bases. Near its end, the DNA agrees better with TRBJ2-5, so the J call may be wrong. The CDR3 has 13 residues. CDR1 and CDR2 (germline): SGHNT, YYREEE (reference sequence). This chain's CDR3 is CASSSGRWETQYF. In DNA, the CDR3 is TGTGCCAGCAGCTCCGGGAGGTGGGAGACCCAGTACTTC.

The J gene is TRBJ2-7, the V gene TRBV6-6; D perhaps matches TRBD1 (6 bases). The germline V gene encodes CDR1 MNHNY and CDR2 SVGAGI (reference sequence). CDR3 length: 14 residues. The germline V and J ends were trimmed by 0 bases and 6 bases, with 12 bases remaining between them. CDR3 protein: CASSYSQGFLEQYF. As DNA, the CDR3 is TGTGCCAGCAGTTACTCGCAGGGGTTCCTCGAGCAGTACTTC.

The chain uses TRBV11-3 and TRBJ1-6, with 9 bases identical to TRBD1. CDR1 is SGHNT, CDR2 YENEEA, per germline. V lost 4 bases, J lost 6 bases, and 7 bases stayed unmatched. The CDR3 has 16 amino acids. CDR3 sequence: CASSSGQGMPNSPLHF. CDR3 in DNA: TGTGCCAGCAGCTCAGGACAGGGGATGCCTAATTCACCCCTCCACTTT. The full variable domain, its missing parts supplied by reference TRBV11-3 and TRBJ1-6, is EAGVVQSPRYKIIEKKQPVAFWCNPISGHNTLYWYLQNLGQGPELLIRYENEEAVDDSQLPKDRFSAERLKGVDSTLKIQPAELGDSAVYLCASSSGQGMPNSPLHFGNGTRLTVT.

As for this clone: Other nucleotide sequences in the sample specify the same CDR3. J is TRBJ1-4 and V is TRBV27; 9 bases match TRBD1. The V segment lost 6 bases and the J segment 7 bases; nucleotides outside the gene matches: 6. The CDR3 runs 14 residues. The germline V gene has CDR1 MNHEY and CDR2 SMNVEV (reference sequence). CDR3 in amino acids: CASSLQGAGEKLFF. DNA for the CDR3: TGTGCCAGCAGCCTACAGGGGGCGGGTGAAAAACTGTTTTTT.

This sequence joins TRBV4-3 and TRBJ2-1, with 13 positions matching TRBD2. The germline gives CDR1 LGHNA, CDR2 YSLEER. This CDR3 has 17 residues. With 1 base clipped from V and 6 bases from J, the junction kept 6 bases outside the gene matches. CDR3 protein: CASSQGLTSGGGNEQFF. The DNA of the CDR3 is TGCGCCAGCAGCCAAGGCCTAACTAGCGGGGGGGGCAATGAGCAGTTCTTC.

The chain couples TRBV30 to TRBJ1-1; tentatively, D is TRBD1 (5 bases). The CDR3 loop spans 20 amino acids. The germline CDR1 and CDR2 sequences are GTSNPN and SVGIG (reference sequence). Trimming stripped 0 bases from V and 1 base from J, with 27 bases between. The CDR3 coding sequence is TGTGCCTGGAGTGTAGGTGCTTCCTATCAGCTGGGACTCCGGAACACTGAAGCTTTCTTT. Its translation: CAWSVGASYQLGLRNTEAFF.

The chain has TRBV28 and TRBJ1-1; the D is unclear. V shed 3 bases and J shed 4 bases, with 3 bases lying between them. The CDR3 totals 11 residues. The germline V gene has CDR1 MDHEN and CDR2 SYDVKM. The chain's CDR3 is CASSLSTEAFF. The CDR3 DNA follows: TGTGCCAGCAGTTTGAGCACTGAAGCTTTCTTT. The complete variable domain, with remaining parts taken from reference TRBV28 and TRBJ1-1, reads DVKVTQSSRYLVKRTGEKVFLECVQDMDHENMFWYRQDPGLGLRLIYFSYDVKMKEKGDIPEGYSVSREKKERFSLILESASTNQTSMYLCASSLSTEAFFGQGTRLTVV.

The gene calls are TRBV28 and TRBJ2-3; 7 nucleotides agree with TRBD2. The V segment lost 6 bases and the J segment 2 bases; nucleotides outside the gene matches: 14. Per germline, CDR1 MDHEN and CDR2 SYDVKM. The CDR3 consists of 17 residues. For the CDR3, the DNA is TGTGCCAGCAGCAGGTCGCTAGCGGCTTTATCCACAGATACGCAGTATTTT. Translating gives CASSRSLAALSTDTQYF.

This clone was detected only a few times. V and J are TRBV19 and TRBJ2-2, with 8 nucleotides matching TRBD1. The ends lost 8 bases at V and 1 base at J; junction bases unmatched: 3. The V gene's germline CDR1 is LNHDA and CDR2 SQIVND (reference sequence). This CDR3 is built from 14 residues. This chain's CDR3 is CASDRGLNTGELFF. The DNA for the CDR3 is TGTGCCAGTGACAGGGGACTGAACACCGGGGAGCTGTTTTTT.